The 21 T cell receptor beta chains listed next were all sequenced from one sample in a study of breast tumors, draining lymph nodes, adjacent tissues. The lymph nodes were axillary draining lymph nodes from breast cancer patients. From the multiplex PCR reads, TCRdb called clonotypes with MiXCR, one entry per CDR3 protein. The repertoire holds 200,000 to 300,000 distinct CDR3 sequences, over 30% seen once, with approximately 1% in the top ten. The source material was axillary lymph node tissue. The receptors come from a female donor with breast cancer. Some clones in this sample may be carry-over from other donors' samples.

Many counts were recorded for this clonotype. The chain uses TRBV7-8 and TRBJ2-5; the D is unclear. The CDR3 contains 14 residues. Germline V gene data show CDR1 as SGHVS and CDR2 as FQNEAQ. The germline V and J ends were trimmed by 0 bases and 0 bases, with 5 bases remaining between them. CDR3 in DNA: TGTGCCAGCAGCTTAGCGTTCTACCAAGAGACCCAGTACTTC. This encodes CASSLAFYQETQYF.

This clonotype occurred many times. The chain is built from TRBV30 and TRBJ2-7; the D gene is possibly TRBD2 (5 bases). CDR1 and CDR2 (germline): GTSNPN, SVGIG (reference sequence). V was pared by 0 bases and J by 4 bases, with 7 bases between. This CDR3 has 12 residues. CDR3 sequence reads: CAWSVRGYEQYF. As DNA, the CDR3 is TGTGCCTGGAGTGTACGAGGGTACGAGCAGTACTTC.

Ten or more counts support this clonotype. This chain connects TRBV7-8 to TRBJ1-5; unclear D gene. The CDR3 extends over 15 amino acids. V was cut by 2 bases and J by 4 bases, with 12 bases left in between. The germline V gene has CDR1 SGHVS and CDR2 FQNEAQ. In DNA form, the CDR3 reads TGTGCCAGCAGCTTACAGGCCTTGGGAAATCAGCCCCAGCATTTT. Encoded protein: CASSLQALGNQPQHF.

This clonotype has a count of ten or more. The CDR3 sequence: CSAGHSGNTYNEQFF. The CDR3 nucleotides read TGCAGTGCTGGACATAGCGGGAACACCTACAATGAGCAGTTCTTC. The gene calls are TRBV20-1 and TRBJ2-1, with 8 bases lining up with TRBD2. The CDR3 has 15 amino acids. In germline, CDR1 is DFQATT, CDR2 SNEGSKA (reference sequence). The J segment lost 2 bases and the V segment lost 5 bases, leaving 8 bases of the junction unmatched.

The chain's CDR3 is CSARGGTNEKLFF. Written as DNA, the CDR3 is TGCAGTGCAAGGGGGGGAACTAATGAAAAACTGTTTTTT. The J gene is TRBJ1-4, the V gene TRBV20-1; D perhaps matches TRBD1 (6 bases). The CDR3 runs to 13 residues. V was trimmed by 6 bases and J by 1 base, leaving 9 bases between them. The germline V gene encodes CDR1 DFQATT and CDR2 SNEGSKA (reference sequence).

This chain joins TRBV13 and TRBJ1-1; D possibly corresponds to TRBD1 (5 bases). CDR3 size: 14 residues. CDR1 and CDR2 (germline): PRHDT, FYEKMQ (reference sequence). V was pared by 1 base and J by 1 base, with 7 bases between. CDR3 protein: CASSLAGENTEAFF. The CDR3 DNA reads TGTGCCAGCAGCTTAGCGGGGGAGAACACTGAAGCTTTCTTT.

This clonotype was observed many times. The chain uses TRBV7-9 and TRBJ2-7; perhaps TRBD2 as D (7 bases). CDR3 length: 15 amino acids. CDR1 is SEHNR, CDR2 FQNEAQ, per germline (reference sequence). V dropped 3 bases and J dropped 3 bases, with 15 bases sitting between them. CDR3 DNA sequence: TGTGCCAGCAGCTTGGTCGGCGGGGGCTACTACGAGCAGTACTTC. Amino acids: CASSLVGGGYYEQYF.

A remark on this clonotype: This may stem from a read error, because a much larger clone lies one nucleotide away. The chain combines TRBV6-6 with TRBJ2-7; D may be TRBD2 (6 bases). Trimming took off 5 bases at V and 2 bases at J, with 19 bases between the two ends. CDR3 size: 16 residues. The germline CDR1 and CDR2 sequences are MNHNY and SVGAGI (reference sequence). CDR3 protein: CASSHGGVRSPYEQYF. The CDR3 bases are TGTGCCAGCAGTCACGGAGGGGTTAGGAGCCCCTACGAGCAGTACTTC.

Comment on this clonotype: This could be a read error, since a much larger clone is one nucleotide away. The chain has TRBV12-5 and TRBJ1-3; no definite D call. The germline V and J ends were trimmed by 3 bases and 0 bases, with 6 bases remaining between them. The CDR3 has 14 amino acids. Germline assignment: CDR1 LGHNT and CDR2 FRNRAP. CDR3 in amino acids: CASGFGDSGNTIYF. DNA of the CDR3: TGTGCTAGTGGTTTCGGGGACTCTGGAAACACCATATATTTT.

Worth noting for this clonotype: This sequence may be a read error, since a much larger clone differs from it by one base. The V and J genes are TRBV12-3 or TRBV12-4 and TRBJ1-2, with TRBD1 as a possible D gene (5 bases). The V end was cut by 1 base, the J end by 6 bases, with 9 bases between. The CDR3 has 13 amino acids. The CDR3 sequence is CASSLVRDHGYTF. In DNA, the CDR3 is TGTGCCAGCAGTTTAGTCAGGGACCATGGCTACACCTTC.

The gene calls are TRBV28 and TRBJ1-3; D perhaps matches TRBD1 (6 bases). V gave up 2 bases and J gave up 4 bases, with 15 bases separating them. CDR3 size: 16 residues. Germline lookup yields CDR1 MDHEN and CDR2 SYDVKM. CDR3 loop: CASSLRVTQGGNTIYF. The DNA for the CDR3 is TGTGCCAGCAGTTTAAGGGTAACACAGGGAGGAAACACCATATATTTT.

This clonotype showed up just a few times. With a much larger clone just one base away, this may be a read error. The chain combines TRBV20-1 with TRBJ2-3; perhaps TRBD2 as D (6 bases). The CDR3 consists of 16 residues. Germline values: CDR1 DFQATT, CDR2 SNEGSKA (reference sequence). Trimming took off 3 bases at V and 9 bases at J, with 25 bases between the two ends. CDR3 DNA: TGCAGTGCTAGGGACTACCGGGACTCCCCCGGGGAGACGCAGTATTTT. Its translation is CSARDYRDSPGETQYF.

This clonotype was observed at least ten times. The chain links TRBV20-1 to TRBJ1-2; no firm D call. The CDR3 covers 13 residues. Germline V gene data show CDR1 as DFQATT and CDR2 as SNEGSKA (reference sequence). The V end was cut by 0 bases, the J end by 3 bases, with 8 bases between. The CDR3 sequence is CSARDEGYYGYTF. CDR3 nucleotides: TGCAGTGCTAGAGATGAAGGATACTATGGCTACACCTTC.

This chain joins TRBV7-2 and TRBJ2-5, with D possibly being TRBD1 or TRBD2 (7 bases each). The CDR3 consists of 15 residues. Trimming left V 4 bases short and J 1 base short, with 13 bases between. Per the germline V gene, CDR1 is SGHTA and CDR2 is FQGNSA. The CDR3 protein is CASSSAGQFQETQYF. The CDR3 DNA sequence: TGTGCCAGCAGCTCAGCGGGACAGTTCCAAGAGACCCAGTACTTC.

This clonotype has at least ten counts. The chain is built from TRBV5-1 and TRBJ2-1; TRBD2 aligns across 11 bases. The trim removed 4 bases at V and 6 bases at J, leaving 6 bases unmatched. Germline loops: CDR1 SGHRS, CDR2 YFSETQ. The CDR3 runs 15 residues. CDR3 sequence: CASSLLAGESNEQFF. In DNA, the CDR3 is TGCGCCAGCAGCCTACTAGCGGGAGAAAGCAATGAGCAGTTCTTC.

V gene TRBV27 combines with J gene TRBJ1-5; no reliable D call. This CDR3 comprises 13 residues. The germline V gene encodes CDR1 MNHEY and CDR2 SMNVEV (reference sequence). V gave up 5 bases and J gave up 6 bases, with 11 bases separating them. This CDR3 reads CASSNLGGQPQHF. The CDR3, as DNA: TGTGCCAGCAGTAACCTAGGTGGTCAGCCCCAGCATTTT.

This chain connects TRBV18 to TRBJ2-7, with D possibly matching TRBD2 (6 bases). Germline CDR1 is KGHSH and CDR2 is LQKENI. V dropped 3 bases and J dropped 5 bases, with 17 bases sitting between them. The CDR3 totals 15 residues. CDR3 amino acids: CASSPPLGGNDEQYF. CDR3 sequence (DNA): TGTGCCAGCTCACCCCCTTTGGGGGGTAACGACGAGCAGTACTTC.

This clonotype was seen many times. Here the CDR3 DNA reads TGTGCCACCAGCAGAGCCTGGGACAGATACTCTGGGGCCAACGTCCTGACTTTC. Translation gives CATSRAWDRYSGANVLTF. This chain connects TRBV15 to TRBJ2-6; 7 nucleotides agree with TRBD1. The CDR3 spans 18 residues. With V trimmed by 1 base and J by 0 bases, 6 bases remained unmatched. Germline V gene sequence: CDR1 LNHNV, CDR2 YYDKDF (reference sequence).

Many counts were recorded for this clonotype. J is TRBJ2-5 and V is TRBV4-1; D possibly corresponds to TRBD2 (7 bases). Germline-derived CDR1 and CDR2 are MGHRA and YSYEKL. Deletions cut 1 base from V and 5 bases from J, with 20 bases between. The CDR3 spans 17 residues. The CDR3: CASSQGVGGRRMETQYF. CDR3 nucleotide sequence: TGCGCCAGCAGCCAAGGGGTGGGGGGGCGGCGTATGGAGACCCAGTACTTC.

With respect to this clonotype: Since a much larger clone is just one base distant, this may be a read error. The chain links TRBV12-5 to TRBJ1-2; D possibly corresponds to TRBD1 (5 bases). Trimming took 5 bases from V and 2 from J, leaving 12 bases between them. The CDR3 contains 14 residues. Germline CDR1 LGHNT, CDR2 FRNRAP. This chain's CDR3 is CASGPPRGNYGYTF. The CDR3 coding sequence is TGTGCTAGTGGTCCTCCCCGGGGGAACTATGGCTACACCTTC.

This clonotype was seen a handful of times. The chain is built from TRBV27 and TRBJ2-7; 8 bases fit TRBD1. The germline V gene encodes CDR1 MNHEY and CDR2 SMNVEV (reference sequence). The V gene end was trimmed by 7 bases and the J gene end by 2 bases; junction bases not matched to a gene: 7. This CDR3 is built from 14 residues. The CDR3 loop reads CASKKTGVTYEQYF. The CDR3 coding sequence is TGTGCCAGCAAAAAGACAGGGGTAACCTACGAGCAGTACTTC.